A single sample is the source of the 17 T cell receptor beta chains below, sequenced in a study of cytomegalovirus exposure and HLA in healthy donors. Primers: 60 Vbeta forward and 13 Jbeta reverse. The repertoire was sequenced with immunoSEQ multiplex PCR; TCRdb's copy has only in-frame clones and lacks some. Of about 170,000 clones in the sample, 84% are singletons; the top ten hold roughly 5.2%. The specimen was PBMCs. The receptors stem from a young man in good health and CMV-seronegative.

Note on this clone: A read error may produce the germline difference seen at one junction end. The chain is built from TRBV7-7 and TRBJ2-3; possibly TRBD2 for D (6 bases). Germline V gives CDR1 SSHAT, CDR2 FNYEAQ (reference sequence). The CDR3 consists of 16 residues. The CDR3 coding sequence is TGTGCTAGCAGCTTCAGTTTGGGACTCGACACCGGTACGCAGTATTTT. It encodes CASSFSLGLDTGTQYF. Complete variable domain (other parts from reference TRBV7-7 and TRBJ2-3): GAGVSQSPRYKVTKRGQDVTLRCDPISSHATLYWYQQALGQGPEFLTYFNYEAQPDKSGLPSDRFSAERPEGSISTLTIQRTEQRDSAMYRCASSFSLGLDTGTQYFGPGTRLTVL.

This clone was counted once. The chain combines TRBV11-1 with TRBJ1-1, with D uncertain. The CDR3 runs to 14 residues. V dropped 3 bases and J dropped 0 bases, with 8 bases sitting between them. Looked up from germline, CDR1 is SGHAT and CDR2 is FQDESV (reference sequence). This CDR3 reads CASSLEGLNTEAFF. CDR3 sequence (DNA): TGTGCCAGCAGCTTGGAGGGCCTGAACACTGAAGCTTTCTTT.

The gene calls are TRBV7-9 and TRBJ2-1; D call uncertain. The V end was cut by 0 bases, the J end by 9 bases, with 9 bases between. Looked up from germline, CDR1 is SEHNR and CDR2 is FQNEAQ (reference sequence). The CDR3 length is 13 residues. CDR3 DNA: TGTGCCAGCAGCTTAGCGTTACTTTTTGAGCAGTTCTTC. Protein: CASSLALLFEQFF.

The chain carries TRBV29-1 and TRBJ1-2; 8 positions match TRBD1. Per germline, CDR1 SQVTM and CDR2 ANQGSEA. The CDR3 has 16 residues. Trimming at V came to 3 bases and at J to 3 bases, leaving 12 bases not matched to a gene. The CDR3 DNA follows: TGCAGCGTTGACGATTCCATGCCGGGACAGGACTATGGCTACACCTTC. Translated, it gives CSVDDSMPGQDYGYTF.

In this sample, this clone turned up a few times. The chain carries TRBV29-1 and TRBJ2-2; 8 bases agree with TRBD1. The V gene end was trimmed by 7 bases and the J gene end by 6 bases; junction bases not matched to a gene: 10. This CDR3 region has 14 residues. Germline V gives CDR1 SQVTM, CDR2 ANQGSEA. In nucleotides, the CDR3 is TGCAGCGCCGTGGACAGGGCAGAGGCCGGGGAGCTGTTTTTT. This codes for CSAVDRAEAGELFF.

The chain combines TRBV27 with TRBJ2-1; the match to TRBD2 covers 11 bases. The CDR3 consists of 16 residues. With 3 bases clipped from V and 4 bases from J, the junction kept 5 bases outside the gene matches. Germline V gives CDR1 MNHEY, CDR2 SMNVEV (reference sequence). CDR3 nucleotides: TGTGCCAGCAGTTTTTTACTAGCGGGAGTGTACAATGAGCAGTTCTTC. Its protein product is CASSFLLAGVYNEQFF.

The chain employs TRBV6-5 and TRBJ2-5, with TRBD1 matching over 8 bases. CDR3 length: 13 residues. V was pared by 6 bases and J by 6 bases, with 6 bases of the junction left unmatched. CDR1 and CDR2 (germline): MNHEY, SVGAGI. CDR3 amino acids: CASRQDRAKTQYF. Written as DNA, the CDR3 is TGTGCCAGCAGACAGGACAGGGCGAAGACCCAGTACTTC.

This chain uses TRBV6-1 with TRBJ1-5; tentatively, D is TRBD1 (5 bases). Germline V gene lookup returns CDR1 MNHNS and CDR2 SASEGT. V shed 3 bases and J shed 11 bases, with 8 bases lying between them. This CDR3 region has 11 residues. CDR3 in DNA: TGTGCCAGCAGTGAGGAGACAGCCCAGCATTTT. It codes for CASSEETAQHF.

DNA of the CDR3: TGTGCCAGCAGCCAACCCGGACAGGGATCCGGGGAGCTGTTTTTT. This sequence encodes CASSQPGQGSGELFF. The V and J genes are TRBV4-2 and TRBJ2-2; 8 nucleotides line up with TRBD1. Unmatched junction bases numbered 5, after V lost 2 bases and J lost 6 bases. Germline V CDR1 and CDR2: LGHNA, YNFKEQ. The CDR3 sequence is 15 residues long.

The genes are TRBV6-5 and TRBJ2-3, with D possibly matching TRBD2 (5 bases). Germline V CDR1 and CDR2: MNHEY, SVGAGI. The V end was cut by 7 bases, the J end by 0 bases, with 11 bases between. CDR3 length equals 14 residues. In nucleotides, the CDR3 is TGTGCCAGCAAGGGCGGGCTAAGCACAGATACGCAGTATTTT. This gives the protein CASKGGLSTDTQYF.

V is TRBV27 and J is TRBJ1-1; TRBD1 agrees at 7 bases. The junction had 11 bases not matched to a gene; V was cut back by 6 bases and J by 4 bases. Per germline, CDR1 MNHEY and CDR2 SMNVEV (reference sequence). The CDR3 is 15 residues long. The CDR3 reads CASRTRTGRFTEAFF. CDR3 nucleotide sequence: TGTGCCAGCAGGACCCGGACAGGAAGATTCACTGAAGCTTTCTTT.

The rearrangement links TRBV13 to TRBJ1-2, with TRBD1 as a possible D gene (5 bases). The V gene's germline CDR1 is PRHDT and CDR2 FYEKMQ (reference sequence). V was clipped by 0 bases and J by 6 bases, with 20 bases between them. The CDR3 sequence is 17 residues long. CDR3 region: CASSLGQSNIRENGYTF. The CDR3 region has the DNA TGTGCCAGCAGCTTAGGACAGAGTAACATCAGGGAAAATGGCTACACCTTC.

This chain joins TRBV7-8 and TRBJ1-2; tentatively, D is TRBD1 (5 bases). The V gene's germline CDR1 is SGHVS and CDR2 FQNEAQ. The CDR3 sequence is 15 residues long. Deletions cut 5 bases from V and 5 bases from J, with 18 bases between. The CDR3 here is CASSPGTGGGYGYTF. CDR3 coding DNA: TGTGCCAGCAGCCCTGGTACGGGGGGTGGGTATGGCTACACCTTC.

The chain recombines TRBV19 with TRBJ2-3; maybe TRBD1 (6 bases). The CDR3 contains 13 residues. Trimming took 0 bases from V and 5 from J, leaving 6 bases between them. CDR1 is LNHDA and CDR2 is SQIVND in the germline V gene (reference sequence). CDR3 nucleotides: TGTGCCAGTAGTATAGAAGGGGGAGATACGCAGTATTTT. Protein: CASSIEGGDTQYF.

This clone was recorded only once. The chain recombines TRBV5-1 with TRBJ1-1; D is uncertain. CDR3 length equals 11 residues. Trimming removed 3 bases at V and 7 bases at J, with 7 bases between. Germline lookup yields CDR1 SGHRS and CDR2 YFSETQ. The CDR3 spells CASSYEGEAFF. The CDR3 DNA sequence: TGCGCCAGCAGCTACGAGGGTGAAGCTTTCTTT.

This clone is a singleton in its sample. The chain uses TRBV9 and TRBJ2-7; 10 nucleotides agree with TRBD2. Trimming cost V 4 bases and J 2 bases; bases outside gene matches: 9. Germline CDR1 and CDR2: SGDLS and YYNGEE. The CDR3 totals 16 residues. CDR3 sequence reads: CASSWGLATTTYEQYF. The CDR3 DNA reads TGTGCCAGCAGCTGGGGACTAGCGACCACAACCTACGAGCAGTACTTC. The full variable domain, with the rest looked up from reference TRBV9 and TRBJ2-7, is DSGVTQTPKHLITATGQRVTLRCSPRSGDLSVYWYQQSLDQGLQFLIQYYNGEERAKGNILERFSAQQFPDLHSELNLSSLELGDSALYFCASSWGLATTTYEQYFGPGTRLTVT.

The rearrangement joins TRBV4-1 to TRBJ1-2; the D is unclear. Trimming removed 3 bases from V and 8 bases from J, with 7 bases in between. CDR3 length: 11 residues. The germline gives CDR1 MGHRA, CDR2 YSYEKL. The CDR3 spells CASSHVQGYTF. Here the CDR3 DNA reads TGCGCCAGCAGCCACGTTCAGGGCTACACCTTC.